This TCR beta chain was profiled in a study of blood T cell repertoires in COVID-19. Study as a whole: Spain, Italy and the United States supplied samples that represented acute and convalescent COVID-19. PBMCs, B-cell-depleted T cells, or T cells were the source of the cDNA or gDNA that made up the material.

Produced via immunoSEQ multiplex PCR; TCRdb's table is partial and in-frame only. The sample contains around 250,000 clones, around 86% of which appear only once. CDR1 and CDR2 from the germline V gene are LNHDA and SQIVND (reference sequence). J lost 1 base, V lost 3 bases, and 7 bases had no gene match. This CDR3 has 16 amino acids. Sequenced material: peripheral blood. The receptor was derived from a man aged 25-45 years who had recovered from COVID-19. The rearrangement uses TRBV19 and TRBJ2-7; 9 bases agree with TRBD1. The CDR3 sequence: CASSMAGQGGSYEQYF. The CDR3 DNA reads TGTGCCAGTAGTATGGCGGGACAGGGCGGGTCCTACGAGCAGTACTTC.